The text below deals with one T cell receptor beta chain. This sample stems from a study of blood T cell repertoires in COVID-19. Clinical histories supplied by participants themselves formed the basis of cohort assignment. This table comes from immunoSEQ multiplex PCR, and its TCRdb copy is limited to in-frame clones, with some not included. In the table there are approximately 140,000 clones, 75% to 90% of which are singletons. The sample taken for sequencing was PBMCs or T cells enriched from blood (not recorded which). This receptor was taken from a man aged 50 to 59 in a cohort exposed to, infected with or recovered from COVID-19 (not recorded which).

The CDR3 nucleotides read TGTGCCAGCAGTTTATCCCCCCAGGGGGCATCTGAGACCCAGTACTTC. As protein: CASSLSPQGASETQYF. The J gene is TRBJ2-5, the V gene TRBV27; 8 bases agree with TRBD1. CDR1 and CDR2 from the germline V gene are MNHEY and SMNVEV (reference sequence). This CDR3 comprises 16 residues. Trimming at V came to 0 bases and at J to 5 bases, leaving 8 bases not matched to a gene.